This TCR beta chain was recovered during a study of response to subunit inactivated influenza vaccine. The V and J ends lost 4 bases and 5 bases respectively, with 17 bases between them. CDR1 is MGHRA and CDR2 is YSYEKL in the germline V gene. This CDR3 comprises 16 residues. Study-wide findings and caveats: Researchers suggested that each seasonal influenza vaccination recruits few new T cells.

TCRdb called the RT-PCR reads again in MiXCR, with one record for every CDR3 protein. The table shows over 150,000 distinct CDR3 sequences, with around 10% occurring only once. In its sample, this clonotype was seen many times. No antigen is known for it. The J gene is TRBJ2-2, the V gene TRBV4-1; the D gene is possibly TRBD1 (6 bases). The sequences come from CD8+ T cells sorted from PBMCs, collected approximately 25 months after vaccination. This sequence was found in a man between 50 and 70 years old who received an inactivated influenza vaccine. The CDR3, as DNA: TGCGCCAGCAGCCTTAGGGGGACCGAGGGTACCGGGGAGCTGTTTTTT. This gives the protein CASSLRGTEGTGELFF.